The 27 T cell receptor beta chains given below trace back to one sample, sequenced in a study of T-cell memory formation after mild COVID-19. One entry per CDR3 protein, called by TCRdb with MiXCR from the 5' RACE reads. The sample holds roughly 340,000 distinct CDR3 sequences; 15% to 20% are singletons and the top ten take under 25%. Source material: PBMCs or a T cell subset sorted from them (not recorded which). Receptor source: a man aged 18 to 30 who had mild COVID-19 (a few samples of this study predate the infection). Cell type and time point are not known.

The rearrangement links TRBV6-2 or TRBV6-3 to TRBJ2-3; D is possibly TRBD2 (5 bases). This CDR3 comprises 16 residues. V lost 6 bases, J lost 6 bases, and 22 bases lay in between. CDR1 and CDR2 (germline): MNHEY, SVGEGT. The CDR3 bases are TGTGCCAGCAGCGCTTGGAGCGGCCTCGTGGTGGATACGCAGTATTTT. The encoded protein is CASSAWSGLVVDTQYF.

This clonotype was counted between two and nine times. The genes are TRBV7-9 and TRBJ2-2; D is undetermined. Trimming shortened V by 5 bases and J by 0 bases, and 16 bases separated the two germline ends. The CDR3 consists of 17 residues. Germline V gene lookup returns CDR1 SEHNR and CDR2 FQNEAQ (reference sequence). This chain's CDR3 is CASSRAYTSPNTGELFF. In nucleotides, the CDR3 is TGTGCCAGCAGCCGGGCCTACACGAGCCCGAACACCGGGGAGCTGTTTTTT.

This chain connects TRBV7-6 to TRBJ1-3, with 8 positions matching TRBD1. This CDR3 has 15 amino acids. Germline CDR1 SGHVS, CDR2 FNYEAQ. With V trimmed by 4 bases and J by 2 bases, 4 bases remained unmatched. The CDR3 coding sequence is TGTGCCAGCAGCTCCGGGACAGGTCCTGGAAACACCATATATTTT. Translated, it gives CASSSGTGPGNTIYF.

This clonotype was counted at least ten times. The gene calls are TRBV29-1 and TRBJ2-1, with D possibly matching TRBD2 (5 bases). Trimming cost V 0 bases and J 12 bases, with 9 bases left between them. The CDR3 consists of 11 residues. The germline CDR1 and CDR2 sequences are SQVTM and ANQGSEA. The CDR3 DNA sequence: TGCAGCGTTGAAGATCTTGGAGGGCAGTTCTTC. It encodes CSVEDLGGQFF.

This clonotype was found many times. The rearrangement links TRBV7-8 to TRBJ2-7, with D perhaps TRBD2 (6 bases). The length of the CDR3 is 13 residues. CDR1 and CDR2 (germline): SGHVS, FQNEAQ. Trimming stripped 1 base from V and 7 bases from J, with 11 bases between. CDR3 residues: CASSLEAEGEQYV. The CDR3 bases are TGTGCCAGCAGCTTAGAGGCGGAGGGAGAGCAGTACGTC.

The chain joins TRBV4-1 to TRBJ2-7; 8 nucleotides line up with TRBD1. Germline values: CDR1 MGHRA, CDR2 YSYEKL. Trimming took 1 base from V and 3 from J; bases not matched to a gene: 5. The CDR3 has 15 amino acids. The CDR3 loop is CASSQAETGVYEQYF. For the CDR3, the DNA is TGCGCCAGCAGCCAAGCCGAGACAGGGGTCTACGAGCAGTACTTC.

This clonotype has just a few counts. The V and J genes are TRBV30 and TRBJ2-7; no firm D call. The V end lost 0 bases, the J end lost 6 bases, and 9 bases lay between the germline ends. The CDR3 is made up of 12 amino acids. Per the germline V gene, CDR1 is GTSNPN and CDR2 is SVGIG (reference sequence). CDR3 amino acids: CAWSVSPSEQYF. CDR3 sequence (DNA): TGTGCCTGGAGTGTTTCCCCCAGCGAGCAGTACTTC.

This CDR3 reads CASSIGTSGLNTGELFF. For the CDR3, the DNA is TGTGCCAGCAGCATCGGGACTAGCGGGCTGAACACCGGGGAGCTGTTTTTT. This chain uses TRBV9 with TRBJ2-2; 12 nucleotides line up with TRBD2. CDR3 size: 17 residues. Losses at the gene ends were 4 bases for V and 1 base for J; bases not matched to a gene: 5. Germline V gene sequence: CDR1 SGDLS, CDR2 YYNGEE.

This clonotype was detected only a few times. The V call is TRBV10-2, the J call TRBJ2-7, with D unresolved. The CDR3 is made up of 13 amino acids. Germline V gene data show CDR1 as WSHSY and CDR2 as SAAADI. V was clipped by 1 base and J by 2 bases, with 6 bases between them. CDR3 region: CASSEYDTYEQYF. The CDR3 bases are TGCGCCAGCAGTGAGTACGATACCTACGAGCAGTACTTC.

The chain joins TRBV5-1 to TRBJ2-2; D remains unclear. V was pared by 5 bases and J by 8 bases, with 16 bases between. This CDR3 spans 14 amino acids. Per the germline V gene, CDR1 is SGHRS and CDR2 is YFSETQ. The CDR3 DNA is TGCGCCAGCAGTTCAGGCCATCAATCGGGGGAGCTGTTTTTT. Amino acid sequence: CASSSGHQSGELFF.

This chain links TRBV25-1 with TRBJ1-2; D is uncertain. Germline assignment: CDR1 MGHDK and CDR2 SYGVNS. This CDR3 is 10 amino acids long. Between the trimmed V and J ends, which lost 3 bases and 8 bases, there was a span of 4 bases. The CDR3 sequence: CASSDSGYTF. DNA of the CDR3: TGTGCCAGCAGTGACAGCGGCTACACCTTC.

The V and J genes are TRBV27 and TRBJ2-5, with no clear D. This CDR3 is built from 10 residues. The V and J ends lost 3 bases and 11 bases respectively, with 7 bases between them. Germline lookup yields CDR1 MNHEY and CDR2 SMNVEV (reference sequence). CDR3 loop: CASSFRPQYF. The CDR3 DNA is TGTGCCAGCAGTTTCAGGCCGCAGTACTTC.

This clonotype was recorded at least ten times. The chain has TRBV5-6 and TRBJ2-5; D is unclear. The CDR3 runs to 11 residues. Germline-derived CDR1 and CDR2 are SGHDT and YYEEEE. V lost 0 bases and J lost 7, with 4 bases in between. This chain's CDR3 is CASSLGGTQYF. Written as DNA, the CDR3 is TGTGCCAGCAGCTTGGGCGGGACCCAGTACTTC.

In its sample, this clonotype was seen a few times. CDR3 residues: CAWSVRGTVNQPQHF. The CDR3 bases are TGTGCCTGGAGTGTACGAGGGACAGTGAATCAGCCCCAGCATTTT. The V call is TRBV30, the J call TRBJ1-5, with 7 nucleotides matching TRBD1. CDR1 is GTSNPN and CDR2 is SVGIG in the germline V gene (reference sequence). This CDR3 spans 15 amino acids. The ends lost 0 bases at V and 4 bases at J; junction bases unmatched: 6. The full variable domain, rest sourced from reference TRBV30 and TRBJ1-5, is SQTIHQWPATLVQPVGSPLSLECTVEGTSNPNLYWYRQAAGRGLQLLFYSVGIGQISSEVPQNLSASRPQDRQFILSSKKLLLSDSGFYLCAWSVRGTVNQPQHFGDGTRLSIL.

The CDR3 DNA follows: TGTGCCAGCAGTTACTACAGGGGCCAAGAGACCCAGTACTTC. Translating it yields CASSYYRGQETQYF. The chain is built from TRBV6-6 and TRBJ2-5; 7 nucleotides align to TRBD1. The length of the CDR3 is 14 residues. The germline gives CDR1 MNHNY, CDR2 SVGAGI (reference sequence). V shed 1 base, J shed 1 base, and the junction held 0 bases outside the gene matches.

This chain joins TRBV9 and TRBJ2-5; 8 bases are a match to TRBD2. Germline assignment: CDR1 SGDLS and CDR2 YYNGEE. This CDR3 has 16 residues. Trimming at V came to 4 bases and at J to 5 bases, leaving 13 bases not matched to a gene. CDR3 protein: CASSPYETGLGETQYF. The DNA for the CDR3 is TGTGCCAGCAGCCCTTACGAAACGGGACTAGGCGAGACCCAGTACTTC.

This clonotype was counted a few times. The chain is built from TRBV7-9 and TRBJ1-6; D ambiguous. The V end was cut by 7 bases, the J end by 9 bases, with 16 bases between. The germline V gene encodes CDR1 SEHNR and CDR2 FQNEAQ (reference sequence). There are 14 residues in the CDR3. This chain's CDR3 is CASTQEISGSPLHF. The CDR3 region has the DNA TGTGCCAGCACCCAAGAAATTTCTGGTTCACCCCTCCACTTT.

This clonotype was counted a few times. Here the CDR3 reads CASSVAGYRGSGYTF. For the CDR3, the DNA is TGTGCCAGCAGCGTAGCTGGTTACAGGGGAAGTGGCTACACCTTC. The J gene is TRBJ1-2, the V gene TRBV9; 7 bases fit TRBD1. CDR1 SGDLS and CDR2 YYNGEE come from the germline V gene. The CDR3 is made up of 15 amino acids. V shed 0 bases and J 7 bases; nucleotides not matched to a gene: 9. The full variable domain, with the rest looked up from reference TRBV9 and TRBJ1-2, is DSGVTQTPKHLITATGQRVTLRCSPRSGDLSVYWYQQSLDQGLQFLIQYYNGEERAKGNILERFSAQQFPDLHSELNLSSLELGDSALYFCASSVAGYRGSGYTFGSGTRLTVV.

CDR3 DNA: TGTGCCAGTCCCGGGACTAGCGGACCCACAGATACGCAGTATTTT. Amino acid sequence: CASPGTSGPTDTQYF. The genes are TRBV19 and TRBJ2-3; TRBD2 agrees at 11 bases. The J segment lost 2 bases and the V segment lost 8 bases, leaving 6 bases of the junction unmatched. CDR1 and CDR2 from the germline V gene are LNHDA and SQIVND (reference sequence). The CDR3 runs 15 residues.

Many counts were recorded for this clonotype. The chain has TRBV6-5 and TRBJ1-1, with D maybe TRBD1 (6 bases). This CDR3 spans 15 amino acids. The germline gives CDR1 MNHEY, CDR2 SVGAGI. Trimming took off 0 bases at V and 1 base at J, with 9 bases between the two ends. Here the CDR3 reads CASSYSGTQNTEAFF. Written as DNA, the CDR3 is TGTGCCAGCAGTTACTCCGGGACACAGAACACTGAAGCTTTCTTT.

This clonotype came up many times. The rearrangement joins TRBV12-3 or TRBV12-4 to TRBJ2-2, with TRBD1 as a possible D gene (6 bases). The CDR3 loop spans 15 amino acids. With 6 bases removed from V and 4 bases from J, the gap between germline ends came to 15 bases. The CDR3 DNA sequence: TGTGCCAGCAGGCCTACAGGGTTGGGCACCGGGGAGCTGTTTTTT. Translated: CASRPTGLGTGELFF.

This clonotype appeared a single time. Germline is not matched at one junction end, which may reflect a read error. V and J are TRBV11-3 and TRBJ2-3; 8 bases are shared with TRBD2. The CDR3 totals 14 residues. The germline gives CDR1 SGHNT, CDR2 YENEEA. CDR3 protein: CASSRGGQADTQYF. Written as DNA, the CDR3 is TGTGCCAGCAGCCGGGGGGGCCAGGCAGATACTCAGTATTTT.

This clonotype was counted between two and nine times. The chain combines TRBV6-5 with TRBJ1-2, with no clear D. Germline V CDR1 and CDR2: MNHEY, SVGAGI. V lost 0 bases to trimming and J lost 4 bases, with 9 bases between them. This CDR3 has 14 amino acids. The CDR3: CASSYSNRAYGYTF. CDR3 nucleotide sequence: TGTGCCAGCAGTTACTCGAACAGAGCCTATGGCTACACCTTC.

The CDR3 loop is CASGYRDGTDTQYF. In nucleotides, the CDR3 is TGCGCCAGCGGATACAGGGACGGGACAGATACGCAGTATTTT. The rearrangement links TRBV4-3 to TRBJ2-3; tentative D call: TRBD1 (6 bases). The CDR3 totals 14 residues. CDR1 LGHNA and CDR2 YSLEER come from the germline V gene. Trimming took off 8 bases at V and 3 bases at J, with 15 bases between the two ends.

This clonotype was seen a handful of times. The CDR3 region has the DNA TGCGCCAGCAGCTTGGCTATAAGGGGTCCTAATGAAAAACTGTTTTTT. As protein: CASSLAIRGPNEKLFF. The chain recombines TRBV5-1 with TRBJ1-4, with D possibly TRBD1 on 5 matching bases. The V and J ends lost 0 bases and 3 bases respectively, with 12 bases between them. This CDR3 has 16 residues. Germline V gene data show CDR1 as SGHRS and CDR2 as YFSETQ.

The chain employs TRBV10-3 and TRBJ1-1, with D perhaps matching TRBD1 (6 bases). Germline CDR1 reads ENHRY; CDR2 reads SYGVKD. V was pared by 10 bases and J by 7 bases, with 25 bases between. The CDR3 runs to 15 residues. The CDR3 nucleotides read TGTGCCACCGAGTATCAACAGGGAGGTTTCGGTGAAGCTTTCTTT. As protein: CATEYQQGGFGEAFF.

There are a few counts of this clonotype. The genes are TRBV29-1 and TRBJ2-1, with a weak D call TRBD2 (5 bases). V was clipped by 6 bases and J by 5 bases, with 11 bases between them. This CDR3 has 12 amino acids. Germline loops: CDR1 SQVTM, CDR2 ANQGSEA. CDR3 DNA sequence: TGCAGCGTCCGGACTTACCACAATGAGCAGTTCTTC. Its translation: CSVRTYHNEQFF.